The clone carrying this T cell receptor beta chain appeared a single time. Antigen specificity is unknown. Lacking the conserved final phenylalanine or tryptophan, this CDR3 likely reflects a read error. It was patients with CD8+CD57+ cell expansion by flow cytometry who were chosen for sequencing. Patients were treatment-naive when blood was sampled. The CDR3 has 16 residues. J was trimmed by 9 bases and V by 8 bases; bases with no gene match: 18. CDR1 SNHLY and CDR2 FYNNEI come from the germline V gene. The data originate from a study of CD8+CD57+ T cells in acquired aplastic anemia. About the research overall: Mean DNA quantity obtained from sorted CD4+ and CD8+ cells was 3 to 4 ug.

Genomic DNA served as template for TCR beta VDJ and CDR3 profiling. TCRdb called the reads again in MiXCR, with one record for every CDR3 protein. The table has 260,000 or so distinct CDR3 sequences, less than 85% seen once. General study points: Patients and controls were found to share fewer than 35 CD8+ CDR3 sequences. Patients and controls were not found to differ significantly in CD8+ Simpson's diversity.

The clonotype comes from a human donor with aplastic anemia. The chain combines TRBV2 with TRBJ1-2; the match to TRBD1 covers 10 bases. Sequenced sample: sorted CD4+, CD8+, or CD8+CD57+ T cells (not recorded which) from PBMCs. The CDR3: CASGSRDRGLEYCYTC. In DNA, the CDR3 is TGTGCCAGCGGCTCCCGGGACAGGGGCTTGGAGTATTGCTACACCTGC.